A single sample gave rise to the 3 T cell receptor beta chains below, sequenced in a study of cytomegalovirus exposure and HLA in healthy donors. The primer mix had 60 Vbeta and 13 Jbeta primers. Generated by immunoSEQ multiplex PCR, the TCRdb table keeps only in-frame clones and is missing some. The sample records some 96,000 clones, about 76% being singletons. The sample consisted of PBMCs. Every receptor here comes from a man in his forties in good health and CMV-seropositive.

The genes are TRBV5-1 and TRBJ2-3; the match to TRBD1 covers 8 bases. With V trimmed by 4 bases and J by 5 bases, 6 bases remained unmatched. The germline V gene encodes CDR1 SGHRS and CDR2 YFSETQ. The CDR3 spans 14 residues. The CDR3 coding sequence is TGCGCCAGCAGCAGAGACAGGGGCGGAGATACGCAGTATTTT. Translated: CASSRDRGGDTQYF.

This chain links TRBV27 with TRBJ2-1; 7 bases fit TRBD2. CDR3 length: 15 amino acids. CDR1 MNHEY and CDR2 SMNVEV come from the germline V gene (reference sequence). Trimming removed 0 bases from V and 8 bases from J; junction bases left unmatched: 7. CDR3 sequence reads: CASSLSGGVGDEQFF. The DNA for the CDR3 is TGTGCCAGCAGTTTATCGGGGGGGGTGGGGGATGAGCAGTTCTTC.

V and J are TRBV14 and TRBJ2-1; TRBD2 agrees at 7 bases. In germline, CDR1 is SGHDN, CDR2 FVKESK. V lost 4 bases and J lost 1; bases outside the gene matches: 7. The CDR3 extends over 16 amino acids. Written as DNA, the CDR3 is TGTGCCAGCAGCCCGGACGGGAGGAAATCCTACAATGAGCAGTTCTTC. Its translation is CASSPDGRKSYNEQFF.